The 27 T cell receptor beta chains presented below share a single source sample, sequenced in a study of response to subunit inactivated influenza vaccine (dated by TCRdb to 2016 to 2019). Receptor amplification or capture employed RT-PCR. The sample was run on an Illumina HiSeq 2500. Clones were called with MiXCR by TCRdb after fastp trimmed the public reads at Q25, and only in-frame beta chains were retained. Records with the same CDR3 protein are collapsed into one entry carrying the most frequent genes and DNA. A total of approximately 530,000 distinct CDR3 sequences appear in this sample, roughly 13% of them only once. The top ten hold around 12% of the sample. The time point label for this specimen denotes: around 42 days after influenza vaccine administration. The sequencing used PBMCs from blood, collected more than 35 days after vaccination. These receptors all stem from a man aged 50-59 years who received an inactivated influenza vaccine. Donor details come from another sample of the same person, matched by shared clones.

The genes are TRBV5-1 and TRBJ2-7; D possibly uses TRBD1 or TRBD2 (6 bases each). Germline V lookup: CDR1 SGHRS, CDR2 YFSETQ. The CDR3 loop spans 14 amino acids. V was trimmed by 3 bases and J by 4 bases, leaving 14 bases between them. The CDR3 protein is CASSSGDSIYEQYF. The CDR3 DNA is TGCGCCAGCAGCTCAGGGGACTCAATTTACGAGCAGTACTTC.

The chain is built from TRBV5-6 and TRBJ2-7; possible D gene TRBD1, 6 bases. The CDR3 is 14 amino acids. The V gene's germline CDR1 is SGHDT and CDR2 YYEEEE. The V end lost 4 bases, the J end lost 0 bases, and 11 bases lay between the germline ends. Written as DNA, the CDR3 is TGTGCCAGCAGCGGATGGACAGACTCCTACGAGCAGTACTTC. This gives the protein CASSGWTDSYEQYF.

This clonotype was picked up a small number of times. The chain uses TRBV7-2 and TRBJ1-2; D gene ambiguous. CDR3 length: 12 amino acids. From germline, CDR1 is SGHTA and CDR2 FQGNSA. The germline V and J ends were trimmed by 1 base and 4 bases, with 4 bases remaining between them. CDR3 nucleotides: TGTGCCAGCAGCTTAGGGTTCTATGGCTACACCTTC. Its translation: CASSLGFYGYTF.

This CDR3 reads CASSFIRGGLTQETQYF. The CDR3 DNA sequence: TGTGCCAGCAGCTTTATCCGCGGGGGGTTGACCCAAGAGACCCAGTACTTC. The rearrangement uses TRBV7-2 and TRBJ2-5; 8 bases are shared with TRBD2. CDR1 is SGHTA and CDR2 is FQGNSA in the germline V gene. V lost 3 bases to trimming and J lost 1 base; unmatched junction nucleotides: 10. The CDR3 length is 17 residues.

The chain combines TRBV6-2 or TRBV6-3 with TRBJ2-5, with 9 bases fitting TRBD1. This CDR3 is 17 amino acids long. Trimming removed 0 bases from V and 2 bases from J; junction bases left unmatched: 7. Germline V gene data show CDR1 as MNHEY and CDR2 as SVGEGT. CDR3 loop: CASSYSILTGGQETQYF. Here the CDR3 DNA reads TGTGCCAGCAGTTACTCGATCCTGACAGGGGGACAAGAGACCCAGTACTTC.

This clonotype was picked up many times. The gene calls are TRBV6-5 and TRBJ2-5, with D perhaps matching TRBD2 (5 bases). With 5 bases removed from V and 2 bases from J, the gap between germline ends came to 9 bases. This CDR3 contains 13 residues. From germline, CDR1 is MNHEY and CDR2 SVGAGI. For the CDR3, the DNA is TGTGCCAGCAGTCTACTAGGTCAAGAGACCCAGTACTTC. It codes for CASSLLGQETQYF.

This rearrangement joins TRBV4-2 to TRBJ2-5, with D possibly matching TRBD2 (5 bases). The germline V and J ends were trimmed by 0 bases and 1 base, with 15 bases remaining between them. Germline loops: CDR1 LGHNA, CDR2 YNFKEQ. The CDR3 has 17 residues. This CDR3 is CASSQDGGGMGQETQYF. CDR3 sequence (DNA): TGTGCCAGCAGCCAAGATGGAGGCGGCATGGGCCAAGAGACCCAGTACTTC.

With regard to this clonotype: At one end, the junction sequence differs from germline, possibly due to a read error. CDR3: CASSQVGSQKTQYF. CDR3 sequence (DNA): TGTGCCAGCAGCCAAGTGGGCAGCCAAAAGACCCAGTACTTC. J is TRBJ2-5 and V is TRBV3-1; D unclear. The CDR3 spans 14 residues. Germline-derived CDR1 and CDR2 are LGHDT and YNNKEL (reference sequence).

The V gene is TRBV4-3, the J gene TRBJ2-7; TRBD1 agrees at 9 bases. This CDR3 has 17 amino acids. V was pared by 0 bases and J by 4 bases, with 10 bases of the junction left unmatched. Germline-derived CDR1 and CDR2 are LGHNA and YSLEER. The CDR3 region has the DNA TGCGCCAGCAGCCAAGATTCAAGGAACAGGGGGCAGTACGAGCAGTACTTC. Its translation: CASSQDSRNRGQYEQYF.

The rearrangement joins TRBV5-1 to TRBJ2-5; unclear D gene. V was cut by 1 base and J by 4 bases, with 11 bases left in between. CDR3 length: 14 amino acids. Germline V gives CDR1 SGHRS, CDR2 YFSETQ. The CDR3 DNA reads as TGCGCCAGCAGCTTGTGGTCCTTGGGAGAGACCCAGTACTTC. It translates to CASSLWSLGETQYF.

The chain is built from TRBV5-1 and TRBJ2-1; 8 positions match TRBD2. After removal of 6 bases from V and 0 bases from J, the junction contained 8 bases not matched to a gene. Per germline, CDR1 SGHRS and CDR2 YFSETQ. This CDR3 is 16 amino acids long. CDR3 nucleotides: TGCGCCAGCAATACACTAGCGGTTAGCTCCTACAATGAGCAGTTCTTC. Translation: CASNTLAVSSYNEQFF.

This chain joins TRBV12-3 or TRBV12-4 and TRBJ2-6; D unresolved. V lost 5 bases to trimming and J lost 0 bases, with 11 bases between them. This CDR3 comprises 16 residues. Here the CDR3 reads CASSPPQDSGANVLTF. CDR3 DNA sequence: TGTGCCAGCAGTCCCCCGCAAGACTCTGGGGCCAACGTCCTGACTTTC.

CDR3 DNA: TGTGCCAGCAGAACTTCGGCTGAGTCCTACAATGAGCAGTTCTTC. It codes for CASRTSAESYNEQFF. The chain recombines TRBV6-1 with TRBJ2-1; D is unresolved. Trimming shortened V by 6 bases and J by 1 base, and 13 bases separated the two germline ends. Germline CDR1 reads MNHNS; CDR2 reads SASEGT. CDR3 length equals 15 residues.

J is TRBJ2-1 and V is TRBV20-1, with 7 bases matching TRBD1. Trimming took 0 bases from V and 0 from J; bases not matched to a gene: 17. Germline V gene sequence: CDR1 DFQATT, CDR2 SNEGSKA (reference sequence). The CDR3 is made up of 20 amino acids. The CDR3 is CSARDSNIYDRASSYNEQFF. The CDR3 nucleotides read TGCAGTGCTAGAGACTCCAATATTTACGACAGGGCTAGCTCCTACAATGAGCAGTTCTTC.

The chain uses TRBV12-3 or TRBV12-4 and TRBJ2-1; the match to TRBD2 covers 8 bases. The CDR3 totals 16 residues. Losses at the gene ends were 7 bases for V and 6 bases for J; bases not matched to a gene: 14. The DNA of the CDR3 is TGTGCCAGCACCCAAACGGCGGGGGGCCAGGTCAATGAGCAGTTCTTC. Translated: CASTQTAGGQVNEQFF.

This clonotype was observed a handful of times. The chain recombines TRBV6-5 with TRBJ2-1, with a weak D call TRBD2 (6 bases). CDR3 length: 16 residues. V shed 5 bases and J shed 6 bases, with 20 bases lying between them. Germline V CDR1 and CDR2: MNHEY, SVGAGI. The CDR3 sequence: CASSHGRTTPTNEQFF. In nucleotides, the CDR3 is TGTGCCAGCAGTCACGGTCGGACTACCCCCACCAATGAGCAGTTCTTC.

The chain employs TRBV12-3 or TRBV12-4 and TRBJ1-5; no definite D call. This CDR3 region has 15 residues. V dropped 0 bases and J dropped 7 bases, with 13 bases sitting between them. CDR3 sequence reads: CASSLAALEEQPQHF. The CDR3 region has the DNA TGTGCCAGCAGTTTAGCGGCCCTCGAGGAACAGCCCCAGCATTTT.

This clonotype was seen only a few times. The CDR3 DNA follows: TGTGCCATCAGTCAACTAGCGGGGGCAGGAGATACGCAGTATTTT. Residues: CAISQLAGAGDTQYF. The chain links TRBV10-3 to TRBJ2-3, with TRBD2 matching 11 bases. Germline V gives CDR1 ENHRY, CDR2 SYGVKD. This CDR3 comprises 15 residues. V gave up 5 bases and J gave up 5 bases; unmatched junction bases: 6.

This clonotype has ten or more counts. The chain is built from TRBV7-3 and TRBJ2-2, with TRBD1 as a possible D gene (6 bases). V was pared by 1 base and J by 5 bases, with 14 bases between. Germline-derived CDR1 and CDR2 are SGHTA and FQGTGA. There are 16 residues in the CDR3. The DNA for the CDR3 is TGTGCCAGCAGCTTAATGGGCAGGGGCGGAACCGGGGAGCTGTTTTTT. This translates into CASSLMGRGGTGELFF.

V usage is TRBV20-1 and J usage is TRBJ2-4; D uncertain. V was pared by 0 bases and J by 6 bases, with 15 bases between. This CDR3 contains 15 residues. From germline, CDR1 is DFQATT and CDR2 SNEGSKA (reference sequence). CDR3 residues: CSARDGKAVGNIQYF. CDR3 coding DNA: TGCAGTGCTAGAGATGGGAAGGCAGTCGGAAACATTCAGTACTTC.

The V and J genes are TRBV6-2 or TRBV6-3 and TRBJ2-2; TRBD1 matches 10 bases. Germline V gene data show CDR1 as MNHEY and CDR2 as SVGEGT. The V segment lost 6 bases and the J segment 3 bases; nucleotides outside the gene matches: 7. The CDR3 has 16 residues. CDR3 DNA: TGTGCCAGCAGCCCCCGGACAGGGGGGTACACCGGGGAGCTGTTTTTT. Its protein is CASSPRTGGYTGELFF.

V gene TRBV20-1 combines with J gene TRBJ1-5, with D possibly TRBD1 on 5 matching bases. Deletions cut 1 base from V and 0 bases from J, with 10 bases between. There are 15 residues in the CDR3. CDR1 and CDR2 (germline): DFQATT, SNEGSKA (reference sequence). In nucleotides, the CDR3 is TGCAGTGCTAGAGGCAGGGAATATAGCAATCAGCCCCAGCATTTT. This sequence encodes CSARGREYSNQPQHF.

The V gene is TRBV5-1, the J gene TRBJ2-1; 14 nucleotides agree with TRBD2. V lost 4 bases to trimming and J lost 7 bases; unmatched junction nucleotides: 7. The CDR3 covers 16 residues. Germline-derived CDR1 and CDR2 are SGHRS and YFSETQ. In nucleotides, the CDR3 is TGCGCCAGCAGCCTTACGGGACTAGCGGGGGCAAATGAGCAGTTCTTC. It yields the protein CASSLTGLAGANEQFF.

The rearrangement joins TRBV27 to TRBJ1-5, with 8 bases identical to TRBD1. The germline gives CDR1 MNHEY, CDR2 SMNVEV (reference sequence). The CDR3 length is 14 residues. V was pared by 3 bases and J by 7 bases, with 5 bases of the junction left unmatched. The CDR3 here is CASSFQGAGQPQHF. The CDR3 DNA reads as TGTGCCAGCAGTTTTCAGGGGGCTGGACAGCCCCAGCATTTT.

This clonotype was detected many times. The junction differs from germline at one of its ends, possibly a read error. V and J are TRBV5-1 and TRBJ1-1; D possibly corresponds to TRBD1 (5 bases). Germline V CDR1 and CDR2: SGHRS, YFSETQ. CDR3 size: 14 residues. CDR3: CASSLGGVNTEAFF. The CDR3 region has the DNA TGTGCCAGCAGCTTAGGAGGGGTGAACACTGAAGCTTTCTTT.

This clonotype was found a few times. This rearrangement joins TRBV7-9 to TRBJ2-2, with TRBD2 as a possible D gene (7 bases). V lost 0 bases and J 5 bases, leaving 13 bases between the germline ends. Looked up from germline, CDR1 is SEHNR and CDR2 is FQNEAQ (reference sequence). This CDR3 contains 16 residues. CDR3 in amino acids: CASSLAPGGQTGELFF. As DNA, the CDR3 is TGTGCCAGCAGCTTAGCGCCGGGAGGACAGACCGGGGAGCTGTTTTTT.

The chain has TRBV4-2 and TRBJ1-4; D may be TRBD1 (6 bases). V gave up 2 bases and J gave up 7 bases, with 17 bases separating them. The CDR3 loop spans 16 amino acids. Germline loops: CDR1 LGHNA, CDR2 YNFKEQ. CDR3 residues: CASSQPSSTGIEKLFF. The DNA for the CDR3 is TGTGCCAGCAGCCAACCTTCCTCTACAGGGATTGAAAAACTGTTTTTT.